This TCR beta chain was sequenced during a study of cytomegalovirus exposure and HLA in healthy donors. The assay was immunoSEQ multiplex PCR, and TCRdb's table has in-frame clones only and misses some. The sample carries 150,000 to 200,000 clones, just under 90% recorded once. To note about this clone: The antigen is unknown.

Germline V gives CDR1 MNHEY, CDR2 SMNVEV (reference sequence). The CDR3 is made up of 13 amino acids. The V gene end was trimmed by 6 bases and the J gene end by 6 bases; junction bases not matched to a gene: 6. Whole-study results and caveats: In vitro, three CMV-associated chains proved specific for CMV antigens.

This receptor was identified in a woman aged 18-29 years in good health and CMV-seropositive. The chain joins TRBV27 to TRBJ1-1; 8 bases agree with TRBD1. Input material: PBMCs. CDR3 DNA: TGTGCCAGCAGCCCAGACAGGGGCCCTGAAGCTTTCTTT. This gives the protein CASSPDRGPEAFF.